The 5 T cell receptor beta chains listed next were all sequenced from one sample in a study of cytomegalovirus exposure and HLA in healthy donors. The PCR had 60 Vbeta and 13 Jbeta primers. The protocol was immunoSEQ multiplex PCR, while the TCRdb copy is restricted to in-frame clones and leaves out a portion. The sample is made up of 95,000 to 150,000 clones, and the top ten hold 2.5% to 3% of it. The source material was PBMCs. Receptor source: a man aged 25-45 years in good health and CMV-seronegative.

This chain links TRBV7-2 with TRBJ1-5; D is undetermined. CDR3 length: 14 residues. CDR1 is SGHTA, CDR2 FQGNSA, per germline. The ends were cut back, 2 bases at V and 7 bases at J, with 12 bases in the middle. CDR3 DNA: TGTGCCAGCAGCTTAACGAGGGTGGGGCAGCCCCAGCATTTT. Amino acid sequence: CASSLTRVGQPQHF.

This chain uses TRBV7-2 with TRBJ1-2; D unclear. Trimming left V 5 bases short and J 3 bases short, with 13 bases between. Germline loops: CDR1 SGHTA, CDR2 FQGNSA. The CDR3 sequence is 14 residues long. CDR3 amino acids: CASSPQVGDYGYTF. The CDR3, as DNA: TGTGCCAGCAGCCCCCAGGTGGGTGACTATGGCTACACCTTC.

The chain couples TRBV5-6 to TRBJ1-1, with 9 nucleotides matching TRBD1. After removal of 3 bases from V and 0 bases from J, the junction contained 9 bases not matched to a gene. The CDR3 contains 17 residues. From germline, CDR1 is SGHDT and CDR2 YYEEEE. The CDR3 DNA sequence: TGTGCCAGCAGCTCAGGACAGGGGCTGAGACTGAACACTGAAGCTTTCTTT. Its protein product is CASSSGQGLRLNTEAFF.

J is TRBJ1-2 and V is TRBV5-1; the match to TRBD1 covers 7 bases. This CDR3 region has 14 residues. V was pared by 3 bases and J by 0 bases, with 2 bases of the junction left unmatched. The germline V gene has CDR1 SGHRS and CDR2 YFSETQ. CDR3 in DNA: TGCGCCAGCAGCTCCGGGACAGCTAACTATGGCTACACCTTC. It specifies CASSSGTANYGYTF.

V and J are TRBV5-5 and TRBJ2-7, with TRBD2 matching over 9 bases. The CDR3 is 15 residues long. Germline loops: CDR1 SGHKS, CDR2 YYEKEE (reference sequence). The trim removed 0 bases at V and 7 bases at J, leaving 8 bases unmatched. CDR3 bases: TGTGCCAGCAGCTTGGCTAGTGTGACTAGCGGAGAGCAGTACTTC. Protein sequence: CASSLASVTSGEQYF.